A single sample is the source of the 28 T cell receptor beta chains below, sequenced in a study of cytomegalovirus exposure and HLA in healthy donors (TCRdb year 2017). To prepare the library, the immunoSEQ multiplex PCR assay was applied. A mixture of 60 forward primers for TCR Vbeta segments and 13 reverse primers for TCR Jbeta segments was used in the multiplex PCR. Imported from immuneACCESS, the table was reduced by TCRdb to in-frame sequences with V and J called. These copies leave out some clones; in studies compared against another copy, an unresolved V gene accounts for under half, and the cause of the remainder is not known. In this sample the table shows 200,000 or so clones, roughly 76% of which occur a single time. The top ten clones comprise approximately 2.1% of the sample. Specimen: PBMCs. These receptor sequences come from a woman aged 25 to 39 in good health and CMV-seropositive.

V usage is TRBV7-8 and J usage is TRBJ2-6; 7 bases are a match to TRBD1. V shed 2 bases, J shed 4 bases, and the junction held 11 bases outside the gene matches. Germline loops: CDR1 SGHVS, CDR2 FQNEAQ. The CDR3 is 18 amino acids. DNA for the CDR3: TGTGCCAGCAGCTTACGACAGGGCCGGGCTTCGGGGGCCAACGTCCTGACTTTC. Its translation is CASSLRQGRASGANVLTF.

The chain recombines TRBV19 with TRBJ1-4, with D possibly matching TRBD1 (5 bases). Germline CDR1 and CDR2: LNHDA and SQIVND (reference sequence). Trimming removed 8 bases at V and 4 bases at J, with 14 bases between. The CDR3 covers 14 residues. The CDR3 DNA sequence: TGTGCCAGTGCGGACCAGGGTGATAATGAAAAACTGTTTTTT. The encoded protein is CASADQGDNEKLFF.

The chain is built from TRBV5-1 and TRBJ1-3; D is unclear. Per the germline V gene, CDR1 is SGHRS and CDR2 is YFSETQ. The CDR3 extends over 16 amino acids. V was clipped by 0 bases and J by 0 bases, with 10 bases between them. The CDR3 spells CASSLGPTSSGNTIYF. In nucleotides, the CDR3 is TGCGCCAGCAGCTTGGGGCCGACATCCTCTGGAAACACCATATATTTT.

The genes are TRBV18 and TRBJ1-1; 8 nucleotides match TRBD1. In germline, CDR1 is KGHSH, CDR2 LQKENI. Trimming cost V 4 bases and J 4 bases; bases outside gene matches: 14. This CDR3 comprises 17 residues. CDR3 sequence reads: CASSRAYSGGPGTEAFF. The CDR3 bases are TGTGCCAGCTCACGAGCGTACTCAGGGGGCCCCGGCACTGAAGCTTTCTTT.

The chain carries TRBV10-3 and TRBJ2-5, with TRBD2 matching over 8 bases. The CDR3 spans 14 residues. Trimming at V came to 3 bases and at J to 5 bases, leaving 5 bases not matched to a gene. Germline assignment: CDR1 ENHRY and CDR2 SYGVKD. Here the CDR3 reads CAISDRTSGETQYF. The CDR3, as DNA: TGTGCCATCAGTGACCGTACTAGCGGCGAGACCCAGTACTTC.

The rearrangement joins TRBV15 to TRBJ2-2, with 15 bases aligning to TRBD2. V dropped 5 bases and J dropped 6; count of bases not matched to a gene: 10. The germline V gene has CDR1 LNHNV and CDR2 YYDKDF (reference sequence). The CDR3 extends over 18 amino acids. CDR3 in DNA: TGTGCCACCAGCGAGGGACTAGCGGGAGGTAGTGGTGCCGGGGAGCTGTTTTTT. Translation: CATSEGLAGGSGAGELFF.

This clone was observed a single time. The chain is built from TRBV4-2 and TRBJ1-1; D remains ambiguous. The ends were cut back, 3 bases at V and 4 bases at J, with 15 bases in the middle. CDR1 and CDR2 from the germline V gene are LGHNA and YNFKEQ. CDR3 length equals 15 residues. The CDR3 here is CASSQDGAMSTEAFF. CDR3 DNA: TGTGCCAGCAGCCAGGATGGAGCTATGAGCACTGAAGCTTTCTTT.

Ten or more counts support this clone. The chain combines TRBV14 with TRBJ2-3; TRBD2 aligns across 7 bases. Per the germline V gene, CDR1 is SGHDN and CDR2 is FVKESK. V was clipped by 2 bases and J by 8 bases; unmatched bases: 7. This CDR3 is built from 14 residues. CDR3 region: CASSQSSGGGTQYF. CDR3 bases: TGTGCCAGCAGCCAAAGCAGTGGCGGGGGTACGCAGTATTTT.

V is TRBV11-2 and J is TRBJ2-7; 9 bases line up with TRBD1. Germline V gene data show CDR1 as SGHAT and CDR2 as FQNNGV. This CDR3 region has 15 residues. Germline trimming cut 6 bases from V and 6 bases from J; bases unmatched to any gene: 12. In nucleotides, the CDR3 is TGTGCCAGCAGTTTTACGGGACAGGGTTTTCTCGAGCAGTACTTC. Encoded protein: CASSFTGQGFLEQYF.

The chain couples TRBV30 to TRBJ2-3, with 8 nucleotides matching TRBD2. The CDR3 has 18 amino acids. Germline CDR1 reads GTSNPN; CDR2 reads SVGIG (reference sequence). With 0 bases clipped from V and 1 base from J, the junction kept 12 bases outside the gene matches. The CDR3 nucleotides read TGTGCCTGGAGTGTAAGGGCGGGAGGTGTCTTTGGCACAGATACGCAGTATTTT. Its protein product is CAWSVRAGGVFGTDTQYF.

As regards this clone: An end of the junction does not agree with germline; a read error may underlie this. Other DNA sequences in the sample encode the same CDR3. V is TRBV7-2 and J is TRBJ1-1; possibly TRBD1 for D (6 bases). Per the germline V gene, CDR1 is SGHTA and CDR2 is FQGNSA. CDR3 length: 14 amino acids. DNA for the CDR3: TGTGCGAGCAAATACAGGGATGAGTACACTGAAGCTTTCTTT. It is translated as CASKYRDEYTEAFF.

The rearrangement links TRBV4-1 to TRBJ2-4; the match to TRBD1 covers 8 bases. The CDR3 has 14 residues. The V segment lost 1 base and the J segment 6 bases; nucleotides outside the gene matches: 2. Germline V gives CDR1 MGHRA, CDR2 YSYEKL. The CDR3 DNA sequence: TGCGCCAGCAGCCAAGCCGGGACAGGAAACATTCAGTACTTC. This gives the protein CASSQAGTGNIQYF.

The chain carries TRBV14 and TRBJ1-2; D call uncertain. Per germline, CDR1 SGHDN and CDR2 FVKESK. The CDR3 consists of 13 residues. Trimming removed 2 bases from V and 5 bases from J, with 9 bases in between. The CDR3 loop reads CASSQSRLYGYTF. CDR3 sequence (DNA): TGTGCCAGCAGCCAATCCCGGTTGTATGGCTACACCTTC.

The rearrangement joins TRBV28 to TRBJ2-7, with TRBD2 matching over 7 bases. The CDR3 runs to 15 residues. Unmatched junction bases numbered 14, after V lost 5 bases and J lost 7 bases. Germline V gene sequence: CDR1 MDHEN, CDR2 SYDVKM. The CDR3 bases are TGTGCCAGCAGTATCCCCTTTGGGGGGGTGTTAGAGCAGTACTTC. Protein: CASSIPFGGVLEQYF.

The genes are TRBV28 and TRBJ1-5, with D possibly matching TRBD1 (5 bases). CDR1 MDHEN and CDR2 SYDVKM come from the germline V gene. Trimming cost V 3 bases and J 4 bases, with 16 bases left between them. The CDR3 contains 16 residues. The CDR3 loop reads CASSFGGARVNQPQHF. DNA of the CDR3: TGTGCCAGCAGTTTTGGAGGGGCCCGGGTAAATCAGCCCCAGCATTTT.

V is TRBV5-1 and J is TRBJ1-2, with 9 bases matching TRBD1. In germline, CDR1 is SGHRS, CDR2 YFSETQ. With V trimmed by 1 base and J by 6 bases, 4 bases remained unmatched. The CDR3 extends over 14 amino acids. This CDR3 is CASSLNGQGNGYTF. Here the CDR3 DNA reads TGCGCCAGCAGCTTGAACGGACAGGGGAATGGCTACACCTTC.

The V and J genes are TRBV7-2 and TRBJ2-2; D perhaps matches TRBD2 (6 bases). V lost 5 bases to trimming and J lost 1 base, with 11 bases between them. Germline assignment: CDR1 SGHTA and CDR2 FQGNSA. The CDR3 extends over 15 amino acids. The CDR3 is CASSAGRLNTGELFF. The CDR3 bases are TGTGCCAGCAGCGCGGGGAGACTGAACACCGGGGAGCTGTTTTTT.

The chain employs TRBV6-1 and TRBJ2-5; D remains ambiguous. The CDR3 is 15 amino acids. In germline, CDR1 is MNHNS, CDR2 SASEGT. V lost 4 bases and J lost 5, with 17 bases in between. In DNA form, the CDR3 reads TGTGCCAGCAGTGGCCCGATGACTCTTCGGGAGACCCAGTACTTC. This sequence encodes CASSGPMTLRETQYF.

The chain uses TRBV28 and TRBJ1-5; D is unresolved. This CDR3 contains 15 residues. Looked up from germline, CDR1 is MDHEN and CDR2 is SYDVKM. Trimming took 1 base from V and 6 from J, leaving 13 bases between them. For the CDR3, the DNA is TGTGCCAGCAGTTTATCAGCGGGTTTGGGTCAGCCCCAGCATTTT. It is translated as CASSLSAGLGQPQHF.

This clone appeared a few times. This chain joins TRBV6-6 and TRBJ2-3; D is perhaps TRBD2 (6 bases). V was pared by 5 bases and J by 4 bases, with 13 bases between. CDR1 MNHNY and CDR2 SVGAGI come from the germline V gene (reference sequence). This CDR3 has 14 amino acids. The CDR3 sequence is CASSAGRPPDTQYF. The CDR3 coding sequence is TGTGCCAGCAGTGCGGGACGGCCACCAGATACGCAGTATTTT.

This clone was seen a few times. This chain uses TRBV2 with TRBJ2-5; D unclear. With the DNA end fitting TRBJ2-7 better, the J assignment may be wrong. Germline CDR1 reads SNHLY; CDR2 reads FYNNEI. There are 12 residues in the CDR3. For the CDR3, the DNA is TGTGCCAGCAGTGAAGCGCTAGGCGAGCAGTACTTC. This translates into CASSEALGEQYF.

J is TRBJ1-1 and V is TRBV5-1, with 10 bases aligning to TRBD1. Germline V gene lookup returns CDR1 SGHRS and CDR2 YFSETQ. The CDR3 has 15 residues. The V and J ends lost 5 bases and 1 base, in that order; junction bases with no gene match: 5. The CDR3 loop is CASRGQGIGNTEAFF. CDR3 DNA: TGCGCCAGCAGGGGACAGGGGATCGGGAACACTGAAGCTTTCTTT.

J is TRBJ2-3 and V is TRBV19; a weak D match, TRBD1 (6 bases). V was pared by 5 bases and J by 1 base, with 16 bases between. Germline values: CDR1 LNHDA, CDR2 SQIVND (reference sequence). The CDR3 consists of 16 residues. The CDR3 sequence: CASSAGTIRRTDTQYF. Here the CDR3 DNA reads TGTGCCAGTAGTGCTGGGACAATTCGCCGCACAGATACGCAGTATTTT.

This clone has just a few counts. The chain carries TRBV6-1 and TRBJ2-1; 7 bases are shared with TRBD2. The CDR3 length is 17 residues. The J segment lost 1 base and the V segment lost 0 bases, leaving 6 bases of the junction unmatched. Looked up from germline, CDR1 is MNHNS and CDR2 is SASEGT. The CDR3: CASSEARGGLSYNEQFF. The CDR3 DNA sequence: TGTGCCAGCAGTGAAGCGCGCGGGGGACTGTCCTACAATGAGCAGTTCTTC.

The J gene is TRBJ2-2, the V gene TRBV12-5; D might be TRBD1 (6 bases). CDR1 LGHNT and CDR2 FRNRAP come from the germline V gene. The CDR3 has 15 residues. Trimming took off 2 bases at V and 8 bases at J, with 15 bases between the two ends. CDR3 residues: CASGLFDPRGGELFF. CDR3 nucleotides: TGTGCTAGTGGTTTGTTTGACCCCAGGGGAGGGGAGCTGTTTTTT. The full variable domain, with the rest looked up from reference TRBV12-5 and TRBJ2-2, is DARVTQTPRHKVTEMGQEVTMRCQPILGHNTVFWYRQTMMQGLELLAYFRNRAPLDDSGMPKDRFSAEMPDATLATLKIQPSEPRDSAVYFCASGLFDPRGGELFFGEGSRLTVL.

The chain carries TRBV29-1 and TRBJ1-5; 9 positions agree with TRBD1. CDR3 size: 15 residues. V dropped 6 bases and J dropped 1; count of bases not matched to a gene: 7. Germline lookup yields CDR1 SQVTM and CDR2 ANQGSEA. CDR3 nucleotides: TGCAGCGTCTTGGACAGGGGTGGGAGCAATCAGCCCCAGCATTTT. Translating it yields CSVLDRGGSNQPQHF.

V gene TRBV5-1 combines with J gene TRBJ1-1; TRBD1 agrees at 10 bases. Germline values: CDR1 SGHRS, CDR2 YFSETQ. The V segment lost 4 bases and the J segment 4 bases; nucleotides outside the gene matches: 4. This CDR3 has 14 residues. The CDR3 reads CASSPRTGGTEAFF. In DNA, the CDR3 is TGCGCCAGCAGCCCCCGGACAGGGGGCACTGAAGCTTTCTTT.

In its sample, this clone was seen a few times. CDR3 nucleotides: TGTGCCAGCAGTGAAGAGATGGGGGGAATACACTTCTACGAGCAGTACTTC. This encodes CASSEEMGGIHFYEQYF. V and J are TRBV2 and TRBJ2-7, with a weak D call TRBD2 (6 bases). This CDR3 comprises 17 residues. Trimming pared 1 base from V and 3 bases from J, leaving 19 bases between. Germline lookup yields CDR1 SNHLY and CDR2 FYNNEI.